This TCR beta chain was sequenced in a study of cytomegalovirus exposure and HLA in healthy donors. Points from the study as a whole: Analysis was carried out at a later point, and it linked a missense DCLRE1C variant to TCR beta V- and J-gene trimming.

Likely unrecorded immune exposures existed in these nominally healthy donors. For this clone: Its antigen is as yet unknown.

V lost 9 bases, J lost 0 bases, and 14 bases stayed unmatched. The CDR3 is made up of 17 amino acids. Germline loops: CDR1 MNHEY, CDR2 SMNVEV (reference sequence). Vbeta (60) and Jbeta (13) primers were used in the PCR. The repertoire was sequenced with immunoSEQ multiplex PCR; TCRdb's copy has only in-frame clones and lacks some. The sample lists about 180,000 clones; around 80% were seen once. Input material: PBMCs. The J gene is TRBJ2-4, the V gene TRBV27; 7 nucleotides match TRBD1. The receptor comes from a male donor in good health and CMV-seronegative. CDR3 amino acids: CARRQGPSSGAKNIQYF. The CDR3 DNA reads as TGTGCCAGAAGACAGGGCCCGTCGTCAGGAGCCAAAAACATTCAGTACTTC.